This T cell receptor beta chain was obtained from a study of T cells in Graves' hyperthyroidism and ophthalmopathy. TCR beta CDR3 sequences were amplified from RNA transcripts. Researchers ran a first-round RT-PCR on the TCR CDR3 using the HTBI primer set. MiXCR, run by TCRdb on the multiplex PCR reads, gives a single entry per CDR3 protein. The table includes about 510,000 distinct CDR3 sequences, 46% detected once. The germline V gene encodes CDR1 ENHRY and CDR2 SYGVKD. The CDR3 is 16 residues long. Trimming removed 4 bases from V and 0 bases from J, with 10 bases in between. This clonotype was observed many times.

The receptor comes from an adult woman with Graves' disease, either hyperthyroidism or ophthalmopathy (not recorded which). The chain links TRBV10-3 to TRBJ2-6; D could derive from TRBD1 or TRBD2 (5 bases each). The source material was peripheral blood or thyroid tissue (not recorded which). The CDR3 DNA reads TGTGCCATCAGTGGGGACGGAAGCTCTGGGGCCAACGTCCTGACTTTC. The encoded protein is CAISGDGSSGANVLTF.